This TCR beta chain was identified during a study of shared clonotypes between healthy human individuals. Turning to the study itself: In total, the donors were a couple of women and three men aged 18 to 49. A donor's plate count was three for CD4 naive and three for CD4 memory; CD8 naive had two and CD8 memory one.

The naive CD8 population came from CD45RO-negative cells selected for CCR7, without terminally differentiated effector memory CD45RA+ cells. With regard to this clone: What it binds is unknown.

Overall study findings and caveats: A limitation of the genetic and exposure-history diversity represented arose from few donors. Clonotypes shared by all four sorted-subset donors had higher generation probabilities than non-shared clonotypes.

TCRdb's table, derived via immunoSEQ multiplex PCR, lists solely in-frame clones and lacks some. The repertoire holds about 2.1 million clones, with roughly 91% as singletons. The specimen sequenced was naive CD8+ T cells from PBMCs. This TCR was sampled from a young man in good health. Some clones in this sample may be carry-over from other donors' samples.

CDR3 in amino acids: CASTLPGGREPQHF. The CDR3 DNA sequence: TGTGCCAGCACCCTCCCTGGAGGGAGAGAGCCCCAGCATTTT. V is TRBV6-6 and J is TRBJ1-5; unclear D gene. The CDR3 extends over 14 amino acids. V dropped 7 bases and J dropped 8 bases, with 18 bases sitting between them. Germline V CDR1 and CDR2: MNHNY, SVGAGI (reference sequence).